Shown below are 24 T cell receptor beta chains from a single sample sequenced in a study of T cell repertoires in cytomegalovirus infection. Which antigens these TCRs recognize remains unknown. TCRdb ran MiXCR on the reads and lists one entry per CDR3 protein. The sample has some 920,000 distinct CDR3 sequences, 30% to 40% seen once. The input for sequencing was cultured CD8+ T cells from PBMCs, taken from culture after CMV antigen stimulation. These receptors all come from a human donor in good health (CMV status not recorded). Some clones in this sample may be carry-over from other donors' samples.

This chain connects TRBV7-3 to TRBJ2-3; 7 positions match TRBD2. There are 18 residues in the CDR3. V trimming: 0 bases; J trimming: 1 base; junction bases outside the gene matches: 10. In germline, CDR1 is SGHTA, CDR2 FQGTGA. CDR3 sequence: CASSLTGRGIRRTDTQYF. In DNA, the CDR3 is TGTGCCAGCAGCTTAACGGGGCGGGGGATACGTCGCACAGATACGCAGTATTTT.

This clonotype was counted at least ten times. The genes are TRBV6-2 or TRBV6-3 and TRBJ2-7, with TRBD2 as a possible D gene (6 bases). Germline CDR1 MNHEY, CDR2 SVGEGT. The V end was cut by 1 base, the J end by 4 bases, with 8 bases between. This CDR3 is 13 amino acids long. The CDR3 DNA reads as TGTGCCAGCAGTTACTGGGACTCTTACGAGCAGTACTTC. Translation: CASSYWDSYEQYF.

In its sample, this clonotype was seen many times. V usage is TRBV12-3 or TRBV12-4 and J usage is TRBJ2-3; D may match TRBD1 or TRBD2 (6 bases each). The V end lost 4 bases, the J end lost 0 bases, and 17 bases lay between the germline ends. This CDR3 contains 17 residues. Here the CDR3 reads CASSSPHGGYSTDTQYF. The CDR3 DNA is TGTGCCAGCAGTTCGCCCCACGGGGGCTATAGCACAGATACGCAGTATTTT.

At least ten counts were recorded for this clonotype. The genes are TRBV12-3 or TRBV12-4 and TRBJ2-7; D is ambiguous. CDR3 length: 12 amino acids. The germline V and J ends were trimmed by 1 base and 4 bases, with 5 bases remaining between them. The DNA for the CDR3 is TGTGCCAGCAGTTTAGGTAAATACGAGCAGTACGTC. Amino acids: CASSLGKYEQYV.

The chain links TRBV24-1 to TRBJ2-1; TRBD2 might be the D (5 bases). The CDR3 has 16 residues. The germline V gene has CDR1 KGHDR and CDR2 SFDVKD. The germline V and J ends were trimmed by 0 bases and 1 base, with 9 bases remaining between them. CDR3 protein: CATSDLEGRSYNEQFF. CDR3 bases: TGTGCCACCAGTGATTTGGAGGGTAGGTCCTACAATGAGCAGTTCTTC.

The chain links TRBV2 to TRBJ1-3; no definite D call. The CDR3 runs 15 residues. CDR1 is SNHLY, CDR2 FYNNEI, per germline. Deletions cut 3 bases from V and 1 base from J, with 10 bases between. The DNA for the CDR3 is TGTGCCAGCAGTGATGGATGGCGTTCTGGAAACACCATATATTTT. Its protein is CASSDGWRSGNTIYF. Together with reference TRBV2 and TRBJ1-3, the CDR3 gives the full variable domain: EPEVTQTPSHQVTQMGQEVILRCVPISNHLYFYWYRQILGQKVEFLVSFYNNEISEKSEIFDDQFSVERPDGSNFTLKIRSTKLEDSAMYFCASSDGWRSGNTIYFGEGSWLTVV.

This clonotype was counted a few times. The V gene is TRBV2, the J gene TRBJ2-7, with D unclear. The CDR3 covers 12 residues. V was trimmed by 7 bases and J by 2 bases, leaving 9 bases between them. Germline assignment: CDR1 SNHLY and CDR2 FYNNEI. This chain's CDR3 is CASIGRAYEQYV. The CDR3 DNA follows: TGTGCCAGCATCGGGCGAGCCTACGAGCAGTACGTC.

The genes are TRBV6-1 and TRBJ1-5; no definite D call. Germline V lookup: CDR1 MNHNS, CDR2 SASEGT. V lost 5 bases to trimming and J lost 9 bases, with 14 bases between them. The CDR3 sequence is 13 residues long. In DNA, the CDR3 is TGTGCCAGCAGTTCTGCCCGATGGGGGCCCCAGCATTTT. It is translated as CASSSARWGPQHF.

This chain connects TRBV15 to TRBJ1-3, with 8 positions matching TRBD1. After removal of 0 bases from V and 0 bases from J, the junction contained 10 bases not matched to a gene. Germline V CDR1 and CDR2: LNHNV, YYDKDF (reference sequence). This CDR3 is 19 amino acids long. DNA for the CDR3: TGTGCCACCAGCAGAGATAAATACGACAGGGGCATCTCTGGAAACACCATATATTTT. Its protein is CATSRDKYDRGISGNTIYF.

The V and J genes are TRBV28 and TRBJ2-3; D is ambiguous. The CDR3 spans 14 residues. The germline CDR1 and CDR2 sequences are MDHEN and SYDVKM. Trimming pared 1 base from V and 2 bases from J, leaving 7 bases between. CDR3: CASSLSVYTDTQYF. DNA of the CDR3: TGTGCCAGCAGTTTATCGGTATACACAGATACGCAGTATTTT.

V gene TRBV19 combines with J gene TRBJ1-3, with D possibly being TRBD1 (5 bases). In germline, CDR1 is LNHDA, CDR2 SQIVND (reference sequence). This CDR3 is 15 amino acids long. The ends were cut back, 5 bases at V and 2 bases at J, with 13 bases in the middle. CDR3 sequence reads: CASSSSDSPGNTIYF. CDR3 in DNA: TGTGCCAGTAGTTCCTCCGACAGCCCTGGAAACACCATATATTTT.

V gene TRBV7-9 combines with J gene TRBJ2-7; the D is unclear. Germline lookup yields CDR1 SEHNR and CDR2 FQNEAQ (reference sequence). The ends were cut back, 6 bases at V and 1 base at J, with 16 bases in the middle. The CDR3 sequence is 15 residues long. The CDR3 DNA reads TGTGCCAGCAGTGGCCGGACCTCCGTTTCCTACGAGCAGTACGTC. Its protein product is CASSGRTSVSYEQYV.

This clonotype was seen at least ten times. The genes are TRBV4-1 and TRBJ2-3; TRBD2 might be the D (5 bases). Germline V gene data show CDR1 as MGHRA and CDR2 as YSYEKL. V lost 1 base, J lost 0 bases, and 8 bases lay in between. There are 15 residues in the CDR3. CDR3 coding DNA: TGCGCCAGCAGCCAAGGCCGGGGAAGCACAGATACGCAGTATTTT. It codes for CASSQGRGSTDTQYF.

CDR3 coding DNA: TGTGCCAGCAGAGATACAGGGGACCCCTACGAGCAGTACGTC. As protein: CASRDTGDPYEQYV. This chain uses TRBV28 with TRBJ2-7; 7 bases are shared with TRBD1. After removal of 6 bases from V and 2 bases from J, the junction contained 7 bases not matched to a gene. The CDR3 runs 14 residues. Germline CDR1 is MDHEN and CDR2 is SYDVKM.

This CDR3 reads CASSEVRATEQFF. Written as DNA, the CDR3 is TGTGCCAGCAGTGAAGTCAGGGCCACTGAGCAGTTCTTC. The rearrangement joins TRBV6-1 to TRBJ2-1, with a weak D call TRBD1 (5 bases). Trimming left V 1 base short and J 9 bases short, with 10 bases between. From germline, CDR1 is MNHNS and CDR2 SASEGT. This CDR3 comprises 13 residues.

The chain uses TRBV7-4 and TRBJ2-5; weak D call: TRBD2 (5 bases). V lost 2 bases to trimming and J lost 1 base, with 11 bases between them. Germline lookup yields CDR1 SGHVT and CDR2 SQSDAQ. CDR3 length: 15 amino acids. The CDR3 region has the DNA TGTGCCAGCAGCTTATCGATAGGAGGCCAAGAGACCCAGTACTTC. It specifies CASSLSIGGQETQYF.

A few counts support this clonotype. The chain couples TRBV19 to TRBJ1-1, with a weak D call TRBD1 (6 bases). Trimming took off 5 bases at V and 7 bases at J, with 20 bases between the two ends. Per germline, CDR1 LNHDA and CDR2 SQIVND (reference sequence). This CDR3 contains 15 residues. For the CDR3, the DNA is TGTGCCAGTAGTGGACAGCCACGGGGAAAGGGTGAAGCTTTCTTT. Protein product: CASSGQPRGKGEAFF.

This clonotype was observed at least ten times. This sequence joins TRBV7-2 and TRBJ2-2; D is uncertain. Per the germline V gene, CDR1 is SGHTA and CDR2 is FQGNSA. V lost 10 bases and J lost 6, with 12 bases in between. This CDR3 is 12 amino acids long. DNA for the CDR3: TGTGCCACCCGCCTTGGCGCCGGGGAGCTGTTTTTT. Translating it yields CATRLGAGELFF. Full variable domain (rest looked up from reference TRBV7-2 and TRBJ2-2): GAGVSQSPSNKVTEKGKDVELRCDPISGHTALYWYRQSLGQGLEFLIYFQGNSAPDKSGLPSDRFSAERTGGSVSTLTIQRTQQEDSAVYLCATRLGAGELFFGEGSRLTVL.

The chain couples TRBV5-4 to TRBJ2-5, with 11 bases identical to TRBD1. The CDR3 is made up of 15 amino acids. Germline V CDR1 and CDR2: SGHNT, YYREEE (reference sequence). The ends lost 3 bases at V and 2 bases at J; junction bases unmatched: 3. The CDR3 nucleotides are TGTGCCAGCAGCTGGGGGACAGGGGGACAAGAGACCCAGTACTTC. Protein product: CASSWGTGGQETQYF. Complete variable domain (other parts from reference TRBV5-4 and TRBJ2-5): ETGVTQSPTHLIKTRGQQVTLRCSSQSGHNTVSWYQQALGQGPQFIFQYYREEENGRGNFPPRFSGLQFPNYSSELNVNALELDDSALYLCASSWGTGGQETQYFGPGTRLLVL.

This clonotype was seen a few times. CDR3 nucleotides: TGTGCCAGCAGTTTAAGGGCAGGGGTCGGGGAGCTGTTTTTT. Residues: CASSLRAGVGELFF. The V gene is TRBV27, the J gene TRBJ2-2, with a weak D call TRBD1 (6 bases). The CDR3 has 14 residues. V lost 2 bases, J lost 7 bases, and 11 bases lay in between. Germline-derived CDR1 and CDR2 are MNHEY and SMNVEV (reference sequence).

The gene calls are TRBV15 and TRBJ1-5; no clear D gene. The CDR3 sequence is 17 residues long. From germline, CDR1 is LNHNV and CDR2 YYDKDF (reference sequence). With 0 bases removed from V and 0 bases from J, the gap between germline ends came to 12 bases. The CDR3 bases are TGTGCCACCAGCAGAGATGCGGTCAGCTATAGCAATCAGCCCCAGCATTTT. This gives the protein CATSRDAVSYSNQPQHF. Looking up the rest from reference TRBV15 and TRBJ1-5 gives the full variable domain: DAMVIQNPRYQVTQFGKPVTLSCSQTLNHNVMYWYQQKSSQAPKLLFHYYDKDFNNEADTPDNFQSRRPNTSFCFLDIRSPGLGDTAMYLCATSRDAVSYSNQPQHFGDGTRLSIL.

This clonotype was counted between two and nine times. The chain links TRBV15 to TRBJ2-1; D gene unclear. The CDR3 is made up of 16 amino acids. The germline V gene encodes CDR1 LNHNV and CDR2 YYDKDF (reference sequence). Trimming took off 4 bases at V and 0 bases at J, with 13 bases between the two ends. CDR3 in DNA: TGTGCCACCAGCAAAAACAAGGCGGCCTCCTACAATGAGCAGTTCTTC. Its translation is CATSKNKAASYNEQFF.

This clonotype was observed many times. The chain joins TRBV6-5 to TRBJ2-5; a weak D match, TRBD2 (6 bases). Germline CDR1 is MNHEY and CDR2 is SVGAGI. This CDR3 is built from 13 residues. V lost 6 bases, J lost 1 base, and 9 bases lay in between. The CDR3 DNA reads as TGTGCCAGCAGCTTAGCGGTCCAAGAGACCCAGTACTTC. Its translation: CASSLAVQETQYF.

This chain connects TRBV9 to TRBJ1-2, with 7 positions matching TRBD1. Germline-derived CDR1 and CDR2 are SGDLS and YYNGEE. The length of the CDR3 is 15 residues. V dropped 3 bases and J dropped 4; count of bases not matched to a gene: 9. Here the CDR3 DNA reads TGTGCCAGCAGCGGGGGACAGCCCGTCATCTATGGCTACACCTTC. This sequence encodes CASSGGQPVIYGYTF.